This TCR beta chain came from a study of T cell clonotyping in hematopoietic cell transplantation. Trimming removed 1 base from V and 3 bases from J, with 7 bases in between. The germline gives CDR1 SNHLY, CDR2 FYNNEI. The CDR3 runs to 14 residues. TCRdb's copy holds only in-frame clones and misses some; the assay was immunoSEQ multiplex PCR. The table shows about 41,000 clones, with roughly 96% occurring only once. This chain joins TRBV2 and TRBJ1-5; D not resolved. The sequenced sample consisted of peripheral blood mononuclear cells. The sequence was obtained from a man aged 30 to 39 in good health. Some clones in this sample may be carry-over from other donors' samples. Here the CDR3 reads CASSEGQYNQPQHF. The CDR3, as DNA: TGTGCCAGCAGTGAAGGGCAGTACAATCAGCCCCAGCATTTT.